These 18 T cell receptor beta chains were all obtained from the same sample, sequenced in a study of OX40 agonist ivuxolimab in advanced cancers. Clones were sequenced by immunoSEQ multiplex PCR, and TCRdb holds only the in-frame ones, with some missing. Of some 45,000 clones in the sample, 80% are singletons; the top ten hold just over 5%. The specimen was CD4+ or CD8+ T cells sorted from blood, collected in a trial of the OX40 agonist ivuxolimab. These receptors all stem from an adult with an advanced solid tumor such as melanoma, head and neck, liver or kidney cancer.

The rearrangement uses TRBV15 and TRBJ1-1, with D unclear. With 1 base removed from V and 4 bases from J, the gap between germline ends came to 10 bases. The CDR3 length is 14 residues. The germline CDR1 and CDR2 sequences are LNHNV and YYDKDF (reference sequence). For the CDR3, the DNA is TGTGCCACCAGCAGAGGCCGGGCCTTCACTGAAGCTTTCTTT. This encodes CATSRGRAFTEAFF.

The V call is TRBV5-8, the J call TRBJ1-2, with D possibly TRBD1 on 6 matching bases. The germline gives CDR1 SGHTS, CDR2 YDEGEE. Deletions cut 4 bases from V and 7 bases from J, with 11 bases between. The CDR3 totals 12 residues. The CDR3 DNA reads TGTGCCAGCAGCAGGACGGGGGCTGGCTACACCTTC. Protein sequence: CASSRTGAGYTF.

V usage is TRBV28 and J usage is TRBJ2-3, with TRBD2 identical over 7 bases. The CDR3 has 15 residues. With V trimmed by 10 bases and J by 0 bases, 10 bases remained unmatched. Per germline, CDR1 MDHEN and CDR2 SYDVKM. CDR3 nucleotides: TGTGCCACCCTACCGGCCGGGAGGAGCACAGATACGCAGTATTTT. This gives the protein CATLPAGRSTDTQYF.

This clone appeared once. A much larger clone differs from this one at a single base, so this may be a read error. The sample contains more than one DNA sequence encoding this CDR3. The chain couples TRBV5-1 to TRBJ2-7; TRBD2 matches at 13 bases. The CDR3 sequence is 16 residues long. The germline V gene encodes CDR1 SGHRS and CDR2 YFSETQ. CDR3 loop: CASSLKLAGGPGEQYF. The CDR3, as DNA: TGCGCCAGTAGCTTGAAACTAGCGGGAGGGCCGGGCGAGCAGTACTTC.

This chain joins TRBV30 and TRBJ1-1, with 9 bases fitting TRBD1. CDR1 is GTSNPN, CDR2 SVGIG, per germline (reference sequence). The CDR3 extends over 15 amino acids. V lost 3 bases to trimming and J lost 2 bases; unmatched junction nucleotides: 7. The CDR3 region has the DNA TGTGCCTGGAGCGATCTGACAGGGGGTAACACTGAAGCTTTCTTT. It codes for CAWSDLTGGNTEAFF.

This chain connects TRBV10-3 to TRBJ2-5; the match to TRBD2 covers 10 bases. Trimming took 10 bases from V and 3 from J; bases not matched to a gene: 8. CDR3 length equals 14 residues. Per the germline V gene, CDR1 is ENHRY and CDR2 is SYGVKD. The chain's CDR3 is CATKTGTSEETQYF. The CDR3 nucleotides are TGTGCCACCAAAACCGGGACTAGCGAAGAGACCCAGTACTTC.

V gene TRBV2 combines with J gene TRBJ1-3; TRBD1 is a possible D gene (5 bases). The V end was cut by 2 bases, the J end by 0 bases, with 17 bases between. The CDR3 has 18 residues. Germline loops: CDR1 SNHLY, CDR2 FYNNEI. CDR3: CASSEQAGQTLSGNTIYF. For the CDR3, the DNA is TGTGCCAGCAGTGAACAAGCAGGGCAAACTCTCTCTGGAAACACCATATATTTT.

CDR3 amino acids: CASSSFDRDNEQFF. For the CDR3, the DNA is TGTGCCAGCAGCTCGTTCGACAGGGACAATGAGCAGTTCTTC. This chain uses TRBV5-4 with TRBJ2-1; TRBD1 matches at 7 bases. The CDR3 has 14 amino acids. Germline assignment: CDR1 SGHNT and CDR2 YYREEE (reference sequence). The J segment lost 5 bases and the V segment lost 3 bases, leaving 5 bases of the junction unmatched.

On this clone itself: Other DNA sequences in the sample encode the same CDR3. The chain links TRBV5-6 to TRBJ1-2; perhaps TRBD1 as D (5 bases). This CDR3 spans 15 amino acids. Per germline, CDR1 SGHDT and CDR2 YYEEEE. Deletions cut 0 bases from V and 2 bases from J, with 11 bases between. The DNA of the CDR3 is TGTGCCAGCAGCTTGGTGGGACGGATAAACTATGGCTACACCTTC. It translates to CASSLVGRINYGYTF.

This clone was seen once. This chain uses TRBV5-4 with TRBJ1-1; TRBD1 is a possible D gene (5 bases). The V gene lost 0 bases and the J gene lost 1 base, with 7 bases spanning the gap. The CDR3 totals 14 residues. The germline CDR1 and CDR2 sequences are SGHNT and YYREEE (reference sequence). The CDR3 sequence is CASSLDQGNTEAFF. The CDR3, as DNA: TGTGCCAGCAGCTTGGACCAGGGGAACACTGAAGCTTTCTTT.

V is TRBV19 and J is TRBJ2-5; perhaps TRBD2 as D (5 bases). V dropped 11 bases and J dropped 4 bases, with 20 bases sitting between them. Germline V lookup: CDR1 LNHDA, CDR2 SQIVND (reference sequence). The CDR3 is 14 residues long. The CDR3 loop is CASRRSGSRETQYF. Here the CDR3 DNA reads TGTGCCTCAAGACGATCGGGGAGTAGAGAGACCCAGTACTTC.

The CDR3 here is CASIDPREFAFF. CDR3 sequence (DNA): TGTGCCAGCATTGACCCAAGGGAGTTTGCTTTCTTT. V and J are TRBV28 and TRBJ1-1; D remains unclear. Trimming left V 7 bases short and J 11 bases short, with 17 bases between. There are 12 residues in the CDR3. Germline V lookup: CDR1 MDHEN, CDR2 SYDVKM.

The rearrangement uses TRBV30 and TRBJ1-5; D perhaps matches TRBD1 (5 bases). Germline V gene sequence: CDR1 GTSNPN, CDR2 SVGIG (reference sequence). Trimming cost V 0 bases and J 5 bases, with 5 bases left between them. The CDR3 is 12 residues long. DNA of the CDR3: TGTGCCTGGAGTGTCAGGGATCAGCCCCAGCATTTT. Its translation is CAWSVRDQPQHF.

V usage is TRBV7-8 and J usage is TRBJ2-1, with 12 positions matching TRBD2. V lost 7 bases to trimming and J lost 5 bases; unmatched junction nucleotides: 9. The CDR3 runs 16 residues. Germline lookup yields CDR1 SGHVS and CDR2 FQNEAQ. CDR3 DNA sequence: TGTGCCAGCACCTACGGACTAGCGGGACCGAACAATGAGCAGTTCTTC. It translates to CASTYGLAGPNNEQFF.

This clone was observed a single time. The genes are TRBV30 and TRBJ1-5; TRBD1 matches at 8 bases. The germline gives CDR1 GTSNPN, CDR2 SVGIG (reference sequence). J gave up 4 bases and V 4 bases, and 9 bases lay outside the gene matches. The CDR3 runs to 15 residues. The CDR3 is CAWMAAGQDNQPQHF. CDR3 coding DNA: TGTGCCTGGATGGCTGCGGGACAGGATAATCAGCCCCAGCATTTT.

V is TRBV7-9 and J is TRBJ1-2; no clear D gene. The CDR3 has 14 amino acids. Germline-derived CDR1 and CDR2 are SEHNR and FQNEAQ (reference sequence). The ends were cut back, 2 bases at V and 6 bases at J, with 13 bases in the middle. In DNA form, the CDR3 reads TGTGCCAGCAGCTTAATCACCCAGGTTGATGGCTACACCTTC. It yields the protein CASSLITQVDGYTF.

The chain couples TRBV18 to TRBJ2-5; D is possibly TRBD1 (5 bases). V was cut by 5 bases and J by 2 bases, with 15 bases left in between. The CDR3 consists of 15 residues. Germline V gene sequence: CDR1 KGHSH, CDR2 LQKENI. CDR3 nucleotides: TGTGCCAGCTCAGGACGACAGATTCAACAAGAGACCCAGTACTTC. This translates into CASSGRQIQQETQYF. Complete variable domain (other parts from reference TRBV18 and TRBJ2-5): NAGVMQNPRHLVRRRGQEARLRCSPMKGHSHVYWYRQLPEEGLKFMVYLQKENIIDESGMPKERFSAEFPKEGPSILRIQQVVRGDSAAYFCASSGRQIQQETQYFGPGTRLLVL.

The chain couples TRBV29-1 to TRBJ2-5; a weak D match, TRBD1 (7 bases). Germline CDR1 is SQVTM and CDR2 is ANQGSEA. The CDR3 is made up of 13 amino acids. V was shortened by 6 bases and J by 5 bases, with 16 bases between the two germline ends. CDR3 in DNA: TGCAGCGTGGCAGACAGGGACTGGGAGACCCAGTACTTC. Its translation: CSVADRDWETQYF.